This entry lists 27 T cell receptor beta chains sequenced from one sample in a study of T cell responses to AZD1222 COVID-19 vaccine. Profiling relied on immunoSEQ multiplex PCR, and the TCRdb table lists in-frame clones only, not all of them. The sample consists of tens of thousands of clones, roughly 90% of them appearing once. The input for sequencing was peripheral blood, taken 28 days after the second AZD1222 dose. All receptors come from an adult who received the AZD1222 COVID-19 vaccine.

J is TRBJ1-1 and V is TRBV11-2, with unresolved D. From germline, CDR1 is SGHAT and CDR2 FQNNGV. This CDR3 is 14 amino acids long. V lost 5 bases and J lost 3, with 13 bases in between. CDR3 sequence: CASSPPDGYTEAFF. The CDR3 nucleotides read TGTGCCAGCAGCCCTCCAGACGGGTACACTGAAGCTTTCTTT.

The rearrangement joins TRBV18 to TRBJ2-1; the D gene is possibly TRBD2 (6 bases). The V gene lost 4 bases and the J gene lost 7 bases, with 17 bases spanning the gap. Germline V gene sequence: CDR1 KGHSH, CDR2 LQKENI. The CDR3 loop spans 15 amino acids. The CDR3 reads CASSRAGTLRNEQFF. The CDR3 region has the DNA TGTGCCAGCTCACGCGCGGGGACCCTTCGTAATGAGCAGTTCTTC. The whole variable domain, remainder taken from reference TRBV18 and TRBJ2-1, is NAGVMQNPRHLVRRRGQEARLRCSPMKGHSHVYWYRQLPEEGLKFMVYLQKENIIDESGMPKERFSAEFPKEGPSILRIQQVVRGDSAAYFCASSRAGTLRNEQFFGPGTRLTVL.

The sample holds one count of this clone. The chain employs TRBV7-2 and TRBJ2-1; D gene uncertain. Germline values: CDR1 SGHTA, CDR2 FQGNSA. The CDR3 is 15 residues long. Between the trimmed V and J ends, which lost 2 bases and 4 bases, there was a span of 12 bases. The CDR3 DNA is TGTGCCAGCAGCTTATTGTCTCAAGAGTACAATGAGCAGTTCTTC. Its translation is CASSLLSQEYNEQFF.

The rearrangement links TRBV14 to TRBJ1-6; possible D gene TRBD1, 5 bases. V dropped 4 bases and J dropped 7 bases, with 23 bases sitting between them. CDR1 and CDR2 from the germline V gene are SGHDN and FVKESK. This CDR3 has 18 residues. CDR3 residues: CASSRSADRDLINSPLHF. The CDR3 nucleotides are TGTGCCAGCAGCCGATCGGCCGACAGAGATTTAATAAATTCACCCCTCCACTTT.

The chain employs TRBV28 and TRBJ2-5; 8 nucleotides align to TRBD1. This CDR3 contains 19 residues. Germline trimming cut 3 bases from V and 0 bases from J; bases unmatched to any gene: 15. Looked up from germline, CDR1 is MDHEN and CDR2 is SYDVKM. The CDR3 region has the DNA TGTGCCAGCAGTTTTGCCAGGGGGCGGACGGGAAGGTACCAAGAGACCCAGTACTTC. Translation gives CASSFARGRTGRYQETQYF.

The chain employs TRBV2 and TRBJ2-1, with D possibly matching TRBD2 (6 bases). There are 13 residues in the CDR3. V was shortened by 6 bases and J by 8 bases, with 14 bases between the two germline ends. Looked up from germline, CDR1 is SNHLY and CDR2 is FYNNEI. CDR3 in amino acids: CASSPRTTDEQFF. CDR3 nucleotides: TGTGCCAGCAGCCCCCGGACTACCGATGAGCAGTTCTTC. Based on the CDR3 plus reference TRBV2 and TRBJ2-1, the full variable domain is EPEVTQTPSHQVTQMGQEVILRCVPISNHLYFYWYRQILGQKVEFLVSFYNNEISEKSEIFDDQFSVERPDGSNFTLKIRSTKLEDSAMYFCASSPRTTDEQFFGPGTRLTVL.

This clone has only one observation. J is TRBJ2-7 and V is TRBV19; unclear D gene. The germline CDR1 and CDR2 sequences are LNHDA and SQIVND (reference sequence). The CDR3 runs 12 residues. The V gene lost 6 bases and the J gene lost 2 bases, with 8 bases spanning the gap. Here the CDR3 reads CASRDVTYEQYF. The CDR3 DNA sequence: TGTGCCAGTAGGGACGTTACCTACGAGCAGTACTTC. Combining the CDR3 with reference TRBV19 and TRBJ2-7 gives the whole variable domain DGGITQSPKYLFRKEGQNVTLSCEQNLNHDAMYWYRQDPGQGLRLIYYSQIVNDFQKGDIAEGYSVSREKKESFPLTVTSAQKNPTAFYLCASRDVTYEQYFGPGTRLTVT.

This clone was recorded once. The chain is built from TRBV7-9 and TRBJ2-1; 11 bases agree with TRBD2. Germline V gene data show CDR1 as SEHNR and CDR2 as FQNEAQ (reference sequence). J was trimmed by 6 bases and V by 4 bases; bases with no gene match: 8. The CDR3 covers 16 residues. The chain's CDR3 is CASSSSRLAGINEQFF. The CDR3 DNA reads TGTGCCAGCAGCTCTAGCAGACTAGCGGGGATCAATGAGCAGTTCTTC.

This chain connects TRBV27 to TRBJ2-1; D is unclear. Trimming took 5 bases from V and 7 from J, leaving 15 bases between them. The CDR3 is 14 residues long. Looked up from germline, CDR1 is MNHEY and CDR2 is SMNVEV (reference sequence). The CDR3 is CASSPPPTLNEQFF. Written as DNA, the CDR3 is TGTGCCAGCAGTCCCCCGCCCACATTAAATGAGCAGTTCTTC.

Only one count was recorded for this clone. The gene calls are TRBV4-1 and TRBJ1-2; no clear D gene. Germline CDR1 MGHRA, CDR2 YSYEKL. CDR3 length: 17 amino acids. The V end was cut by 0 bases, the J end by 4 bases, with 18 bases between. As DNA, the CDR3 is TGCGCCAGCAGCCAAGATCCCGGGCCTCGGCGGGGCTATGGCTACACCTTC. This gives the protein CASSQDPGPRRGYGYTF.

A single count supports this clone. This chain uses TRBV7-8 with TRBJ2-7, with D hard to call. The CDR3 consists of 15 residues. Trimming removed 1 base from V and 5 bases from J, with 15 bases in between. Germline V lookup: CDR1 SGHVS, CDR2 FQNEAQ. The CDR3 is CASSLVGGLNDEQYF. The CDR3 coding sequence is TGTGCCAGCAGCTTAGTCGGCGGATTGAACGACGAGCAGTACTTC.

The chain has TRBV19 and TRBJ2-7; the match to TRBD2 covers 7 bases. J was trimmed by 3 bases and V by 4 bases; bases with no gene match: 9. The CDR3 sequence is 15 residues long. Per the germline V gene, CDR1 is LNHDA and CDR2 is SQIVND (reference sequence). This chain's CDR3 is CASSTGVAGIYEQYF. CDR3 nucleotides: TGTGCCAGTAGTACTGGAGTAGCGGGTATCTACGAGCAGTACTTC.

This clone was seen a single time. The V call is TRBV6-2 or TRBV6-3, the J call TRBJ1-2; TRBD1 agrees at 11 bases. V was clipped by 4 bases and J by 4 bases; unmatched bases: 5. The CDR3 runs 15 residues. Per germline, CDR1 MNHEY and CDR2 SVGEGT. CDR3 DNA: TGTGCCAGCAGTTCGGACAGGGGGCGCGGCTATGGCTACACCTTC. It specifies CASSSDRGRGYGYTF.

The rearrangement links TRBV15 to TRBJ1-4; possibly TRBD1 for D (5 bases). Between the trimmed V and J ends, which lost 0 bases and 8 bases, there was a span of 13 bases. The germline CDR1 and CDR2 sequences are LNHNV and YYDKDF (reference sequence). This CDR3 contains 15 residues. The CDR3 sequence is CATSRDKGTGEKLFF. CDR3 bases: TGTGCCACCAGCAGAGATAAGGGGACGGGAGAAAAACTGTTTTTT. Combining the CDR3 with reference TRBV15 and TRBJ1-4 gives the whole variable domain DAMVIQNPRYQVTQFGKPVTLSCSQTLNHNVMYWYQQKSSQAPKLLFHYYDKDFNNEADTPDNFQSRRPNTSFCFLDIRSPGLGDTAMYLCATSRDKGTGEKLFFGSGTQLSVL.

The rearrangement uses TRBV19 and TRBJ1-3, with no clear D. Trimming removed 3 bases at V and 7 bases at J, with 7 bases between. Germline CDR1 is LNHDA and CDR2 is SQIVND (reference sequence). The CDR3 has 12 amino acids. The CDR3 loop reads CASSIVRNTIYF. The CDR3 DNA follows: TGTGCCAGTAGTATCGTGAGGAACACCATATATTTT.

The genes are TRBV18 and TRBJ2-3; the D is unclear. The germline V gene encodes CDR1 KGHSH and CDR2 LQKENI. The CDR3 extends over 13 amino acids. The V gene lost 3 bases and the J gene lost 0 bases, with 4 bases spanning the gap. The CDR3 DNA follows: TGTGCCAGCTCACCGTCTAGCACAGATACGCAGTATTTT. Residues: CASSPSSTDTQYF. The full variable domain, with the rest looked up from reference TRBV18 and TRBJ2-3, is NAGVMQNPRHLVRRRGQEARLRCSPMKGHSHVYWYRQLPEEGLKFMVYLQKENIIDESGMPKERFSAEFPKEGPSILRIQQVVRGDSAAYFCASSPSSTDTQYFGPGTRLTVL.

V and J are TRBV11-2 and TRBJ1-5; no clear D. Germline V gene lookup returns CDR1 SGHAT and CDR2 FQNNGV. The V end lost 5 bases, the J end lost 4 bases, and 15 bases lay between the germline ends. The CDR3 covers 15 residues. CDR3 nucleotides: TGTGCCAGCAGCCCCGACCCGTTGGGGAATCAGCCCCAGCATTTT. Residues: CASSPDPLGNQPQHF.

This chain links TRBV5-4 with TRBJ1-1; perhaps TRBD1 as D (5 bases). V was cut by 2 bases and J by 1 base, with 12 bases left in between. Germline CDR1 is SGHNT and CDR2 is YYREEE (reference sequence). This CDR3 comprises 15 residues. The DNA of the CDR3 is TGTGCCAGCAGCTTCCTCCTGACAGCGAACACTGAAGCTTTCTTT. Translation gives CASSFLLTANTEAFF.

The genes are TRBV6-5 and TRBJ1-5, with 9 nucleotides matching TRBD1. CDR1 and CDR2 (germline): MNHEY, SVGAGI. J gave up 0 bases and V 6 bases, and 3 bases lay outside the gene matches. This CDR3 has 15 residues. CDR3 sequence: CASSRDRVSNQPQHF. As DNA, the CDR3 is TGTGCCAGCAGCCGGGACAGGGTTAGCAATCAGCCCCAGCATTTT.

The rearrangement uses TRBV6-5 and TRBJ2-7; D tentatively fits TRBD1 or TRBD2 (5 bases each). V lost 5 bases and J lost 5, with 13 bases in between. Germline V lookup: CDR1 MNHEY, CDR2 SVGAGI. The CDR3 covers 13 residues. In nucleotides, the CDR3 is TGTGCCAGCAGTAACCCCGGGACGGACGAGCAGTACTTC. It is translated as CASSNPGTDEQYF.

With regard to this clone: At one of its ends the junction is not consistent with the germline gene, which may arise from a read error. CDR3 coding DNA: TGTGCTAGTGGATTGGAGCCCTTGGGCACCGGGGAGCTGTTTTTT. This codes for CASGLEPLGTGELFF. The chain employs TRBV12-5 and TRBJ2-2; D is uncertain. The CDR3 consists of 15 residues. The germline V gene encodes CDR1 LGHNT and CDR2 FRNRAP. Full variable domain (remainder filled in from reference TRBV12-5 and TRBJ2-2): DARVTQTPRHKVTEMGQEVTMRCQPILGHNTVFWYRQTMMQGLELLAYFRNRAPLDDSGMPKDRFSAEMPDATLATLKIQPSEPRDSAVYFCASGLEPLGTGELFFGEGSRLTVL.

This chain uses TRBV6-4 with TRBJ2-7, with TRBD2 matching over 10 bases. V lost 8 bases and J lost 0; bases outside the gene matches: 7. From germline, CDR1 is MRHNA and CDR2 SNTAGT. This CDR3 spans 15 amino acids. DNA for the CDR3: TGTGCCAGCGGGGTTAGCGGGAGGACCTCCTACGAGCAGTACTTC. It translates to CASGVSGRTSYEQYF.

This clone was counted once. This chain links TRBV30 with TRBJ1-3; D is unresolved. The CDR3 is 12 amino acids. Germline V gene lookup returns CDR1 GTSNPN and CDR2 SVGIG (reference sequence). V was pared by 0 bases and J by 9 bases, with 9 bases between. CDR3 sequence (DNA): TGTGCCTGGAGTGTGGGTCACCCCACCATATATTTT. Encoded protein: CAWSVGHPTIYF.

This chain joins TRBV19 and TRBJ2-4; tentatively, D is TRBD1 (6 bases). Germline loops: CDR1 LNHDA, CDR2 SQIVND (reference sequence). The CDR3 loop spans 14 amino acids. Trimming cost V 6 bases and J 0 bases, with 9 bases left between them. The CDR3 DNA is TGTGCCAGTAGACCGGACAGAGCCAAAAACATTCAGTACTTC. Translation: CASRPDRAKNIQYF. Based on the CDR3 plus reference TRBV19 and TRBJ2-4, the full variable domain is DGGITQSPKYLFRKEGQNVTLSCEQNLNHDAMYWYRQDPGQGLRLIYYSQIVNDFQKGDIAEGYSVSREKKESFPLTVTSAQKNPTAFYLCASRPDRAKNIQYFGAGTRLSVL.

The J gene is TRBJ1-5, the V gene TRBV5-1; D is uncertain. V lost 4 bases to trimming and J lost 3 bases, with 8 bases between them. There are 13 residues in the CDR3. CDR1 is SGHRS, CDR2 YFSETQ, per germline. The CDR3 region has the DNA TGCGCCAGCAGCAGTGATCCCAATCAGCCCCAGCATTTT. Its protein product is CASSSDPNQPQHF.

The CDR3 sequence: CASSYVQTFTDTQYF. The CDR3 DNA reads as TGTGCCAGCAGCTACGTACAGACCTTCACAGATACGCAGTATTTT. The chain has TRBV5-6 and TRBJ2-3; unclear D gene. V lost 3 bases to trimming and J lost 2 bases, with 13 bases between them. This CDR3 contains 15 residues. Germline assignment: CDR1 SGHDT and CDR2 YYEEEE.

The chain recombines TRBV19 with TRBJ2-7; D is perhaps TRBD2 (5 bases). Germline-derived CDR1 and CDR2 are LNHDA and SQIVND (reference sequence). The CDR3 length is 14 residues. V lost 7 bases and J 5 bases, leaving 18 bases between the germline ends. DNA of the CDR3: TGTGCCAGTAACCCTGGCGGGCTAATGAACGAGCAGTACTTC. Translating gives CASNPGGLMNEQYF.